This passage covers 15 T cell receptor beta chains from one sample sequenced in a study of T cell clones after liver transplantation. TCRdb's copy holds only in-frame clones and misses some; the assay was immunoSEQ multiplex PCR. The table records around 76,000 clones, about 80% of them present only once. The sample consisted of CD4+ T cells from blood, taken 12 months after liver transplant. The receptor source for this set is a human patient who received a liver transplant. The T cells may come from the graft donor.

The rearrangement links TRBV2 to TRBJ2-7, with D maybe TRBD2 (6 bases). The length of the CDR3 is 13 residues. The germline V gene has CDR1 SNHLY and CDR2 FYNNEI. The V end was cut by 9 bases, the J end by 4 bases, with 16 bases between. CDR3 DNA sequence: TGTGCCAGTGTTGGGGGAGGAAATTACGAGCAGTACTTC. It encodes CASVGGGNYEQYF.

V and J are TRBV5-6 and TRBJ1-1, with D hard to call. The V and J ends lost 4 bases and 5 bases respectively, with 9 bases between them. Germline V gives CDR1 SGHDT, CDR2 YYEEEE. The CDR3 contains 12 residues. CDR3 amino acids: CASSALRTEAFF. DNA of the CDR3: TGTGCCAGCAGCGCCCTAAGGACTGAAGCTTTCTTT.

The V and J genes are TRBV28 and TRBJ1-2; possible D gene TRBD1, 5 bases. V was shortened by 4 bases and J by 6 bases, with 12 bases between the two germline ends. The CDR3 is 13 residues long. Germline CDR1 is MDHEN and CDR2 is SYDVKM. DNA of the CDR3: TGTGCCAGCAGTTCCCCGGGGGGGAATGGCTACACCTTC. Its translation: CASSSPGGNGYTF.

This chain joins TRBV2 and TRBJ2-5; 7 bases are shared with TRBD2. With V trimmed by 3 bases and J by 5 bases, 3 bases remained unmatched. Per the germline V gene, CDR1 is SNHLY and CDR2 is FYNNEI. The CDR3 runs 13 residues. The chain's CDR3 is CASSDVGGETQYF. CDR3 nucleotides: TGTGCCAGCAGTGACGTGGGGGGGGAGACCCAGTACTTC.

V gene TRBV15 combines with J gene TRBJ1-2, with D possibly matching TRBD1 (6 bases). This CDR3 has 16 residues. Looked up from germline, CDR1 is LNHNV and CDR2 is YYDKDF (reference sequence). V lost 0 bases to trimming and J lost 8 bases, with 19 bases between them. The CDR3 nucleotides read TGTGCCACCAGCAGAGAACGGAGATTAGCAGGGGACGGCTACACCTTC. Translating gives CATSRERRLAGDGYTF.

This clone was seen only a few times. This sequence joins TRBV27 and TRBJ2-7, with 8 bases aligning to TRBD1. The germline V gene has CDR1 MNHEY and CDR2 SMNVEV (reference sequence). V lost 3 bases to trimming and J lost 5 bases; unmatched junction nucleotides: 9. There are 15 residues in the CDR3. The CDR3 spells CASSFWAGQGNEQYF. In DNA form, the CDR3 reads TGTGCCAGCAGTTTTTGGGCTGGACAGGGCAACGAGCAGTACTTC.

This rearrangement joins TRBV18 to TRBJ2-3; D remains ambiguous. Germline values: CDR1 KGHSH, CDR2 LQKENI. The CDR3 runs 12 residues. V was trimmed by 6 bases and J by 0 bases, leaving 4 bases between them. The CDR3 DNA follows: TGTGCCAGCTCCTCTAGCACAGATACGCAGTATTTT. Protein product: CASSSSTDTQYF.

The chain has TRBV18 and TRBJ2-2; D perhaps matches TRBD1 (5 bases). Germline assignment: CDR1 KGHSH and CDR2 LQKENI. V gave up 3 bases and J gave up 10 bases, with 12 bases separating them. The CDR3 runs to 13 residues. For the CDR3, the DNA is TGTGCCAGCTCACCCCGGACATGGGAGGAGCTGTTTTTT. Translated, it gives CASSPRTWEELFF.

The chain employs TRBV15 and TRBJ2-6; D remains unclear. CDR3 size: 15 residues. The germline V gene encodes CDR1 LNHNV and CDR2 YYDKDF (reference sequence). Trimming stripped 0 bases from V and 2 bases from J, with 5 bases between. The CDR3 sequence: CATSRDQAGANVLTF. As DNA, the CDR3 is TGTGCCACCAGCAGAGATCAGGCTGGGGCCAACGTCCTGACTTTC. Full variable domain (rest looked up from reference TRBV15 and TRBJ2-6): DAMVIQNPRYQVTQFGKPVTLSCSQTLNHNVMYWYQQKSSQAPKLLFHYYDKDFNNEADTPDNFQSRRPNTSFCFLDIRSPGLGDTAMYLCATSRDQAGANVLTFGAGSRLTVL.

V gene TRBV28 combines with J gene TRBJ2-7, with D possibly TRBD2 on 5 matching bases. Trimming took 4 bases from V and 0 from J, leaving 16 bases between them. CDR3 length: 16 amino acids. Germline CDR1 is MDHEN and CDR2 is SYDVKM. CDR3 bases: TGTGCCAGCAGTTCCCCGACGGACTTCCACTCCTACGAGCAGTACTTC. This translates into CASSSPTDFHSYEQYF.

J is TRBJ1-3 and V is TRBV5-1; D ambiguous. The V gene lost 4 bases and the J gene lost 0 bases, with 8 bases spanning the gap. Germline lookup yields CDR1 SGHRS and CDR2 YFSETQ. The CDR3 totals 14 residues. The CDR3 loop reads CASSPGSSGNTIYF. The CDR3 nucleotides read TGCGCCAGCAGCCCCGGGAGCTCTGGAAACACCATATATTTT. Full variable domain (outside the CDR3, taken from reference TRBV5-1 and TRBJ1-3): KAGVTQTPRYLIKTRGQQVTLSCSPISGHRSVSWYQQTPGQGLQFLFEYFSETQRNKGNFPGRFSGRQFSNSRSEMNVSTLELGDSALYLCASSPGSSGNTIYFGEGSWLTVV.

The V gene is TRBV11-2, the J gene TRBJ2-3; D not certain. Germline V gene data show CDR1 as SGHAT and CDR2 as FQNNGV. The CDR3 has 13 residues. The V end lost 0 bases, the J end lost 2 bases, and 3 bases lay between the germline ends. CDR3 residues: CASSLDHTDTQYF. The CDR3 DNA reads TGTGCCAGCAGCTTAGATCACACAGATACGCAGTATTTT.

The chain recombines TRBV11-2 with TRBJ2-7, with TRBD2 as a possible D gene (5 bases). Germline V gene sequence: CDR1 SGHAT, CDR2 FQNNGV. The CDR3 contains 16 residues. The ends were cut back, 5 bases at V and 0 bases at J, with 17 bases in the middle. The chain's CDR3 is CASSAIRGTNSYEQYF. CDR3 DNA sequence: TGTGCCAGCAGCGCGATTCGGGGAACGAACTCCTACGAGCAGTACTTC.

V and J are TRBV18 and TRBJ2-7, with 9 nucleotides matching TRBD1. Germline CDR1 is KGHSH and CDR2 is LQKENI. V dropped 3 bases and J dropped 5; count of bases not matched to a gene: 2. The CDR3 covers 13 residues. The CDR3 coding sequence is TGTGCCAGCTCACCCCGGGACAGGGACGAGCAGTACTTC. Its translation is CASSPRDRDEQYF.

This clone has a single count. The chain combines TRBV5-1 with TRBJ1-1; TRBD1 matches 7 bases. Trimming cost V 3 bases and J 6 bases; bases outside gene matches: 8. CDR3 size: 14 residues. Looked up from germline, CDR1 is SGHRS and CDR2 is YFSETQ. The CDR3 loop is CASSWTGMDAEAFF. CDR3 in DNA: TGCGCCAGCAGCTGGACAGGCATGGATGCTGAAGCTTTCTTT. Full variable domain (outside the CDR3, taken from reference TRBV5-1 and TRBJ1-1): KAGVTQTPRYLIKTRGQQVTLSCSPISGHRSVSWYQQTPGQGLQFLFEYFSETQRNKGNFPGRFSGRQFSNSRSEMNVSTLELGDSALYLCASSWTGMDAEAFFGQGTRLTVV.